Below are 26 T cell receptor beta chains sequenced from a single sample in a study of CD8+ T cells in alopecia areata listed by TCRdb under 2018. Receptor libraries were prepared by the immunoSEQ multiplex PCR assay. To provide template for TCR sequencing, every sample had RNA extracted and reverse transcribed into cDNA. This is the immuneACCESS table as TCRdb keeps it, with only in-frame sequences that have V and J called. A part of the clones is gone; compared with another copy, unresolved V genes explain less than half, and the rest is unexplained. For this sample the table gives 98,000 or so clones, of which around 55% were detected only once. About 16% of the sample comes from the top ten. The time point tag for this specimen amounts to: about 4 weeks on oral tofacitinib. Taken with the paper, the label for treatment or condition translates to: oral pan-JAK inhibitor, 5-10 mg twice daily. The source material was CD8+ T cells sorted from blood, sampled at week 4, from a patient treated with tofacitinib. These receptors were taken from a human donor with alopecia areata.

The rearrangement uses TRBV27 and TRBJ1-1; weak D call: TRBD1 (5 bases). The CDR3 sequence is 14 residues long. Germline V gene sequence: CDR1 MNHEY, CDR2 SMNVEV (reference sequence). Deletions cut 5 bases from V and 5 bases from J, with 15 bases between. In DNA, the CDR3 is TGTGCCAGCAGTCTCGGGACGGGGAGTACTGAAGCTTTCTTT. Protein sequence: CASSLGTGSTEAFF.

The V gene is TRBV6-5, the J gene TRBJ1-2; D may be TRBD1 (5 bases). Germline CDR1 reads MNHEY; CDR2 reads SVGAGI. The germline V and J ends were trimmed by 6 bases and 4 bases, with 18 bases remaining between them. The CDR3 has 15 amino acids. This CDR3 is CASSPGTPPAYGYTF. As DNA, the CDR3 is TGTGCCAGCAGCCCTGGGACCCCCCCCGCCTATGGCTACACCTTC.

V gene TRBV30 combines with J gene TRBJ2-7, with D hard to call. Germline CDR1 GTSNPN, CDR2 SVGIG (reference sequence). Trimming shortened V by 4 bases and J by 0 bases, and 19 bases separated the two germline ends. This CDR3 is 16 amino acids long. The CDR3 nucleotides read TGTGCCTGGACCCCTGCCCCCGGGCCGAGCTCCTACGAGCAGTACTTC. It codes for CAWTPAPGPSSYEQYF.

The gene calls are TRBV29-1 and TRBJ2-7, with D possibly being TRBD1 (5 bases). Trimming stripped 7 bases from V and 4 bases from J, with 11 bases between. CDR3 length: 11 amino acids. Germline lookup yields CDR1 SQVTM and CDR2 ANQGSEA. The CDR3 DNA reads as TGCAGCGCAGCAGGGCAGTACGAGCAGTACTTC. Translation: CSAAGQYEQYF.

Note on this clone: Other DNA variants within this sample encode the same CDR3. This chain uses TRBV11-2 with TRBJ2-5; D not certain. CDR3 length equals 11 residues. Trimming removed 1 base at V and 4 bases at J, with 1 base between. Per germline, CDR1 SGHAT and CDR2 FQNNGV. CDR3 sequence (DNA): TGTGCCAGCAGCTTAGGAGAGACCCAGTACTTC. Translating gives CASSLGETQYF.

The chain carries TRBV4-1 and TRBJ2-1; TRBD2 aligns across 12 bases. V was clipped by 1 base and J by 6 bases; unmatched bases: 4. This CDR3 is 16 amino acids long. The V gene's germline CDR1 is MGHRA and CDR2 YSYEKL. The CDR3 protein is CASSQGRLAGVNEQFF. For the CDR3, the DNA is TGCGCCAGCAGCCAAGGTAGACTAGCGGGAGTCAATGAGCAGTTCTTC.

This clone has just a few counts. The genes are TRBV5-1 and TRBJ2-7; D may be TRBD1 (5 bases). Germline V gene data show CDR1 as SGHRS and CDR2 as YFSETQ. V lost 0 bases and J lost 2, with 15 bases in between. The CDR3 runs 16 residues. CDR3 in amino acids: CASSLASGKRAYEQYF. CDR3 DNA sequence: TGCGCCAGCAGCTTGGCCTCAGGGAAAAGGGCCTACGAGCAGTACTTC.

This clone was seen a few times. CDR3 nucleotide sequence: TGTGCCAGCAGTGAGGGAGACAGGGACACTGAAGCTTTCTTT. Amino acid sequence: CASSEGDRDTEAFF. The rearrangement uses TRBV25-1 and TRBJ1-1; 7 bases are a match to TRBD1. The CDR3 loop spans 14 amino acids. V was pared by 3 bases and J by 3 bases, with 4 bases of the junction left unmatched. Germline CDR1 reads MGHDK; CDR2 reads SYGVNS. Full variable domain (rest looked up from reference TRBV25-1 and TRBJ1-1): EADIYQTPRYLVIGTGKKITLECSQTMGHDKMYWYQQDPGMELHLIHYSYGVNSTEKGDLSSESTVSRIRTEHFPLTLESARPSHTSQYLCASSEGDRDTEAFFGQGTRLTVV.

The V gene is TRBV29-1, the J gene TRBJ2-1; D is unclear. CDR3 length: 14 residues. Trimming pared 3 bases from V and 4 bases from J, leaving 13 bases between. CDR1 and CDR2 from the germline V gene are SQVTM and ANQGSEA. DNA for the CDR3: TGCAGCGTTGAGTTGGTCCAGAAGTACAATGAGCAGTTCTTC. It codes for CSVELVQKYNEQFF.

This chain uses TRBV25-1 with TRBJ1-2; TRBD1 matches 7 bases. Trimming at V came to 3 bases and at J to 6 bases, leaving 10 bases not matched to a gene. The V gene's germline CDR1 is MGHDK and CDR2 SYGVNS. This CDR3 spans 15 amino acids. CDR3 bases: TGTGCCAGCAGTGAGGTGGACAGGAGAGACGATGGCTACACCTTC. It specifies CASSEVDRRDDGYTF.

This chain uses TRBV4-3 with TRBJ1-6; no clear D. V lost 0 bases and J lost 7, with 10 bases in between. CDR1 and CDR2 (germline): LGHNA, YSLEER. CDR3 size: 15 residues. CDR3 DNA sequence: TGCGCCAGCAGCCAAGATAGCGGAATGAATTCACCCCTCCACTTT. It specifies CASSQDSGMNSPLHF.

The chain employs TRBV20-1 and TRBJ1-1; unclear D gene. Germline CDR1 reads DFQATT; CDR2 reads SNEGSKA (reference sequence). The CDR3 covers 10 residues. CDR3 amino acids: CTWWDTEAFF. CDR3 DNA: TGCACCTGGTGGGACACTGAAGCTTTCTTT.

This chain uses TRBV9 with TRBJ2-7, with 10 bases fitting TRBD2. The CDR3 extends over 16 amino acids. With V trimmed by 0 bases and J by 5 bases, 8 bases remained unmatched. From germline, CDR1 is SGDLS and CDR2 YYNGEE. The CDR3 protein is CASSVDLGLANHEQYF. The CDR3 DNA follows: TGTGCCAGCAGCGTAGACCTGGGACTAGCGAATCACGAGCAGTACTTC.

The chain recombines TRBV2 with TRBJ2-7; D is unresolved. CDR3 length equals 14 residues. Germline V lookup: CDR1 SNHLY, CDR2 FYNNEI. V dropped 1 base and J dropped 2 bases, with 9 bases sitting between them. The CDR3 reads CASSEVRLTYEQYF. CDR3 sequence (DNA): TGTGCCAGCAGTGAAGTGCGGTTGACCTACGAGCAGTACTTC.

The V call is TRBV4-1, the J call TRBJ1-6, with TRBD1 matching 7 bases. Per the germline V gene, CDR1 is MGHRA and CDR2 is YSYEKL. The ends lost 0 bases at V and 8 bases at J; junction bases unmatched: 4. CDR3 size: 15 residues. In nucleotides, the CDR3 is TGCGCCAGCAGCCAAGAGACAGGGATGTATTCACCCCTCCACTTT. Amino acids: CASSQETGMYSPLHF.

This clone showed up just once. The genes are TRBV7-9 and TRBJ2-1; 13 bases match TRBD2. The CDR3 extends over 18 amino acids. From germline, CDR1 is SEHNR and CDR2 FQNEAQ (reference sequence). V shed 5 bases and J 0 bases; nucleotides not matched to a gene: 7. CDR3 DNA: TGTGCCAGCAGCCCTAGGACTAGCGGGGGCAGCTCCTACAATGAGCAGTTCTTC. Protein product: CASSPRTSGGSSYNEQFF.

The chain employs TRBV19 and TRBJ1-2; D remains unclear. V gave up 3 bases and J gave up 1 base, with 6 bases separating them. CDR3 length: 13 residues. Germline loops: CDR1 LNHDA, CDR2 SQIVND (reference sequence). This CDR3 reads CASSINSNYGYTF. CDR3 nucleotide sequence: TGTGCCAGTAGTATCAACAGTAACTATGGCTACACCTTC.

This clone is a singleton in its sample. The chain couples TRBV7-3 to TRBJ2-1, with 9 bases that match TRBD1. Trimming took 5 bases from V and 0 from J; bases not matched to a gene: 5. This CDR3 is built from 16 residues. Germline V lookup: CDR1 SGHTA, CDR2 FQGTGA. The CDR3 here is CASSMDRGPSYNEQFF. CDR3 sequence (DNA): TGTGCCAGCAGCATGGACAGGGGACCCTCCTACAATGAGCAGTTCTTC. Looking up the rest from reference TRBV7-3 and TRBJ2-1 gives the full variable domain: GAGVSQTPSNKVTEKGKYVELRCDPISGHTALYWYRQSLGQGPEFLIYFQGTGAADDSGLPNDRFFAVRPEGSVSTLKIQRTERGDSAVYLCASSMDRGPSYNEQFFGPGTRLTVL.

There are a few counts of this clone. The chain employs TRBV29-1 and TRBJ2-7, with D possibly being TRBD1 (5 bases). The CDR3 totals 13 residues. Germline V gene sequence: CDR1 SQVTM, CDR2 ANQGSEA. V gave up 4 bases and J gave up 2 bases, with 12 bases separating them. CDR3 loop: CSVVTRVTYEQYF. The CDR3 DNA reads as TGCAGCGTTGTAACCAGGGTCACCTACGAGCAGTACTTC.

This clone has only a few counts. CDR3 sequence (DNA): TGTGCCAGCAGCTTAGCCAGGGACGGAAACACCATATATTTT. Translation: CASSLARDGNTIYF. J is TRBJ1-3 and V is TRBV7-9; D is possibly TRBD1 (5 bases). V lost 0 bases and J 4 bases, leaving 7 bases between the germline ends. The CDR3 spans 14 residues. Per the germline V gene, CDR1 is SEHNR and CDR2 is FQNEAQ (reference sequence).

This chain links TRBV7-9 with TRBJ2-6, with no clear D. CDR3 size: 17 residues. Germline loops: CDR1 SEHNR, CDR2 FQNEAQ (reference sequence). Trimming pared 6 bases from V and 2 bases from J, leaving 17 bases between. CDR3 region: CASSTPGLTAGANVLTF. DNA for the CDR3: TGTGCCAGCAGTACGCCCGGTCTGACTGCTGGGGCCAACGTCCTGACTTTC. Using reference TRBV7-9 and TRBJ2-6 for the parts outside the CDR3, the full variable domain is DTGVSQNPRHKITKRGQNVTFRCDPISEHNRLYWYRQTLGQGPEFLTYFQNEAQLEKSRLLSDRFSAERPKGSFSTLEIQRTEQGDSAMYLCASSTPGLTAGANVLTFGAGSRLTVL.

The chain links TRBV4-2 to TRBJ1-1; 7 positions agree with TRBD1. Per germline, CDR1 LGHNA and CDR2 YNFKEQ. CDR3 length: 15 amino acids. With V trimmed by 0 bases and J by 3 bases, 4 bases remained unmatched. This chain's CDR3 is CASSQEEGAHTEAFF. The CDR3, as DNA: TGTGCCAGCAGCCAAGAGGAGGGGGCCCACACTGAAGCTTTCTTT.

V usage is TRBV29-1 and J usage is TRBJ1-4; D unresolved. Germline assignment: CDR1 SQVTM and CDR2 ANQGSEA. The V and J ends lost 4 bases and 0 bases respectively, with 12 bases between them. The CDR3 runs to 15 residues. In nucleotides, the CDR3 is TGCAGCGTTGCAGCAAGAGGGTCAACTAATGAAAAACTGTTTTTT. Residues: CSVAARGSTNEKLFF.

The rearrangement joins TRBV7-2 to TRBJ1-5; D is unclear. V was cut by 6 bases and J by 3 bases, with 12 bases left in between. The CDR3 totals 14 residues. CDR1 and CDR2 from the germline V gene are SGHTA and FQGNSA. CDR3 in amino acids: CASSLSRVNQPQHF. CDR3 sequence (DNA): TGTGCCAGCAGTCTCTCGAGAGTCAATCAGCCCCAGCATTTT.

The chain uses TRBV5-1 and TRBJ1-2; no clear D. CDR1 SGHRS and CDR2 YFSETQ come from the germline V gene. Trimming removed 5 bases at V and 4 bases at J, with 9 bases between. This CDR3 is 12 amino acids long. CDR3 in amino acids: CASRADPYGYTF. In DNA form, the CDR3 reads TGCGCCAGCAGGGCAGACCCCTATGGCTACACCTTC.

This chain joins TRBV4-1 and TRBJ2-7; TRBD1 or TRBD2 may be the D gene (6 bases each). The V gene's germline CDR1 is MGHRA and CDR2 YSYEKL. The CDR3 is 16 amino acids. The V and J ends lost 0 bases and 4 bases respectively, with 16 bases between them. The chain's CDR3 is CASSQEREGGRYEQYF. The CDR3 DNA is TGCGCCAGCAGCCAAGAACGGGAAGGGGGGCGGTACGAGCAGTACTTC.